This TCR beta chain stems from a study of blood T cells in healthy people across ages. The CDR3 length is 17 residues. Trimming removed 4 bases from V and 1 base from J, with 17 bases in between. Germline CDR1 reads MGHDK; CDR2 reads SYGVNS. This clonotype was seen repeatedly, ten times or more. Then a second PCR, running roughly 6 to 12 cycles, was carried out with a sample-barcoded 5' primer and a J-beta primer mix. The authors tagged each cDNA molecule using a template-switch adaptor with 12 random nucleotides. TCRdb recomputed calls from the 5' RACE reads with MiXCR, one row per CDR3 protein. The sample includes hundreds of thousands of distinct CDR3 sequences, 35% to 60% of them seen just once.

The sample was blood. The genes are TRBV25-1 and TRBJ2-1; the D gene is possibly TRBD1 (5 bases). This clonotype was obtained from an older man in good health. CDR3 residues: CASSGATGGNSYNEQFF. The CDR3 DNA follows: TGTGCCAGCAGTGGAGCCACAGGCGGTAATTCCTACAATGAGCAGTTCTTC. The variable domain in full, with the rest retrieved from reference TRBV25-1 and TRBJ2-1, is EADIYQTPRYLVIGTGKKITLECSQTMGHDKMYWYQQDPGMELHLIHYSYGVNSTEKGDLSSESTVSRIRTEHFPLTLESARPSHTSQYLCASSGATGGNSYNEQFFGPGTRLTVL.